Presented here are 23 T cell receptor beta chains from one specimen sequenced in a study of T cell responses to AZD1222 COVID-19 vaccine. Sequencing used immunoSEQ multiplex PCR; TCRdb keeps in-frame clones, though not all of them. Here the sample spans approximately 150,000 clones, approximately 92% being singletons. The source material was peripheral blood, sampled on day 0 of AZD1222 vaccination. The source is an adult in good health.

V gene TRBV24-1 combines with J gene TRBJ1-3; D is unresolved. In germline, CDR1 is KGHDR, CDR2 SFDVKD. The germline V and J ends were trimmed by 5 bases and 0 bases, with 13 bases remaining between them. The CDR3 has 16 residues. The CDR3 DNA reads TGTGCCACCAGTGGCCCGGACGGAAGCTCTGGAAACACCATATATTTT. Translated, it gives CATSGPDGSSGNTIYF.

V usage is TRBV24-1 and J usage is TRBJ2-5; D is uncertain. Trimming removed 1 base at V and 5 bases at J, with 10 bases between. Germline CDR1 reads KGHDR; CDR2 reads SFDVKD. This CDR3 spans 14 amino acids. In DNA, the CDR3 is TGTGCCACCAGTGATTTTAAAGGGCTGGAGACCCAGTACTTC. Its translation is CATSDFKGLETQYF.

The V and J genes are TRBV18 and TRBJ1-1; 11 nucleotides agree with TRBD1. The CDR3 spans 15 residues. From germline, CDR1 is KGHSH and CDR2 LQKENI. The junction had 4 bases not matched to a gene; V was cut back by 3 bases and J by 4 bases. CDR3 amino acids: CASSPGTGGTTEAFF. In DNA, the CDR3 is TGTGCCAGCTCACCCGGGACAGGGGGAACCACTGAAGCTTTCTTT.

CDR3 region: CASSRDRDRGREVHLNTGELFF. The CDR3 DNA follows: TGTGCCAGCAGCCGGGACCGGGACAGGGGGCGGGAGGTCCATCTAAACACCGGGGAGCTGTTTTTT. This chain uses TRBV6-9 with TRBJ2-2; TRBD1 agrees at 12 bases. This CDR3 comprises 22 residues. Germline V lookup: CDR1 MNHGY, CDR2 SVAAGI. V lost 6 bases, J lost 2 bases, and 22 bases stayed unmatched.

J is TRBJ1-2 and V is TRBV3-1 (or the pseudogene TRBV3-2); no clear D. The CDR3 contains 14 residues. Germline CDR1 reads LGHDT; CDR2 reads YNNKEL (reference sequence). V gave up 3 bases and J gave up 4 bases, with 12 bases separating them. CDR3 amino acids: CASSHQAASYGYTF. As DNA, the CDR3 is TGTGCCAGCAGCCATCAGGCAGCTAGCTATGGCTACACCTTC.

The genes are TRBV13 and TRBJ1-1; 7 positions agree with TRBD1. J was trimmed by 0 bases and V by 11 bases; bases with no gene match: 9. Per the germline V gene, CDR1 is PRHDT and CDR2 is FYEKMQ (reference sequence). The CDR3 runs to 14 residues. CDR3 protein: CASGQEIMNTEAFF. CDR3 bases: TGTGCCTCTGGACAGGAGATTATGAACACTGAAGCTTTCTTT.

This clone was counted once. The chain uses TRBV5-1 and TRBJ2-7; the match to TRBD1 covers 10 bases. CDR3 length equals 14 residues. The junction had 3 bases not matched to a gene; V was cut back by 3 bases and J by 3 bases. Germline V gene data show CDR1 as SGHRS and CDR2 as YFSETQ. In DNA form, the CDR3 reads TGCGCCAGCAGCTCCCGGGACAGGGGCTACGAGCAGTACTTC. This sequence encodes CASSSRDRGYEQYF.

The chain recombines TRBV7-3 with TRBJ2-3, with a tentative D call TRBD2 (6 bases). Germline V gene lookup returns CDR1 SGHTA and CDR2 FQGTGA. Trimming removed 0 bases at V and 4 bases at J, with 20 bases between. The CDR3 contains 18 residues. The CDR3, as DNA: TGTGCCAGCAGCTTAACTTCTGGGTTAGCTGGCGGGGCAGATACGCAGTATTTT. The encoded protein is CASSLTSGLAGGADTQYF.

The chain joins TRBV28 to TRBJ2-6; 11 positions match TRBD1. The V gene end was trimmed by 2 bases and the J gene end by 1 base; junction bases not matched to a gene: 1. The CDR3 is 17 amino acids. Germline values: CDR1 MDHEN, CDR2 SYDVKM. DNA for the CDR3: TGTGCCAGCAGTTTAGGGGACAGGGGGTCTGGGGCCAACGTCCTGACTTTC. Encoded protein: CASSLGDRGSGANVLTF.

This chain links TRBV5-1 with TRBJ1-2; possible D gene TRBD1, 5 bases. V was cut by 1 base and J by 0 bases, with 10 bases left in between. The CDR3 totals 15 residues. Germline assignment: CDR1 SGHRS and CDR2 YFSETQ. The CDR3, as DNA: TGCGCCAGCAGCTTGACTATGACAGCTAACTATGGCTACACCTTC. This codes for CASSLTMTANYGYTF.

The chain links TRBV28 to TRBJ1-5; 12 positions match TRBD1. J gave up 4 bases and V 5 bases, and 9 bases lay outside the gene matches. This CDR3 comprises 17 residues. Germline V gene data show CDR1 as MDHEN and CDR2 as SYDVKM. CDR3 DNA: TGTGCCAGCAGTCCATCCGGGACAGGGGGCAAGAATCAGCCCCAGCATTTT. Protein sequence: CASSPSGTGGKNQPQHF.

The chain links TRBV19 to TRBJ1-6; D remains unclear. CDR3 length: 14 residues. V lost 3 bases to trimming and J lost 7 bases, with 10 bases between them. Germline CDR1 and CDR2: LNHDA and SQIVND (reference sequence). The CDR3 DNA sequence: TGTGCCAGTAGTATCGTGACGGGAAATTCACCCCTCCACTTT. Translation gives CASSIVTGNSPLHF. The whole variable domain, remainder taken from reference TRBV19 and TRBJ1-6, is DGGITQSPKYLFRKEGQNVTLSCEQNLNHDAMYWYRQDPGQGLRLIYYSQIVNDFQKGDIAEGYSVSREKKESFPLTVTSAQKNPTAFYLCASSIVTGNSPLHFGNGTRLTVT.

The chain carries TRBV2 and TRBJ2-7; TRBD1 matches 9 bases. With V trimmed by 5 bases and J by 5 bases, 4 bases remained unmatched. Looked up from germline, CDR1 is SNHLY and CDR2 is FYNNEI. The CDR3 spans 13 residues. The CDR3 reads CASSWTGVNEQYF. The CDR3 DNA is TGTGCCAGCAGTTGGACAGGGGTAAACGAGCAGTACTTC.

A word on this clone: Other DNA sequences within the sample encode an identical CDR3. The chain joins TRBV5-1 to TRBJ1-3; D perhaps matches TRBD1 (5 bases). V gave up 1 base and J gave up 1 base, with 6 bases separating them. The CDR3 totals 14 residues. Germline values: CDR1 SGHRS, CDR2 YFSETQ. The CDR3 here is CASSLQGSGNTIYF. Written as DNA, the CDR3 is TGCGCCAGCAGCTTGCAGGGATCTGGAAACACCATATATTTT.

This chain joins TRBV2 and TRBJ2-7; D not resolved. Trimming took off 3 bases at V and 6 bases at J, with 15 bases between the two ends. Germline loops: CDR1 SNHLY, CDR2 FYNNEI. CDR3 length: 14 amino acids. The CDR3 loop is CASSDSSQSFEQYF. The CDR3 DNA follows: TGTGCCAGCAGTGACAGTTCCCAATCTTTCGAGCAGTACTTC.

The chain carries TRBV14 and TRBJ2-7; D is perhaps TRBD1 or TRBD2 (5 bases each). Germline lookup yields CDR1 SGHDN and CDR2 FVKESK. The CDR3 length is 13 residues. The V and J ends lost 4 bases and 3 bases respectively, with 10 bases between them. CDR3 region: CASSPRDVYEQYF. CDR3 nucleotides: TGTGCCAGCAGCCCTCGGGACGTCTACGAGCAGTACTTC.

J is TRBJ2-7 and V is TRBV6-5; D gene unclear. Germline values: CDR1 MNHEY, CDR2 SVGAGI. This CDR3 is built from 13 residues. V lost 6 bases and J 3 bases, leaving 12 bases between the germline ends. The CDR3 nucleotides read TGTGCCAGCAGGCCCTTTGTGGGCTACGAGCAGTACTTC. It specifies CASRPFVGYEQYF.

V is TRBV6-5 and J is TRBJ2-1; 7 positions match TRBD2. Germline loops: CDR1 MNHEY, CDR2 SVGAGI. CDR3 length: 15 amino acids. J was trimmed by 4 bases and V by 7 bases; bases with no gene match: 10. DNA of the CDR3: TGTGCCAGCATTGCAAGCGGGACGGGATACAATGAGCAGTTCTTC. Amino acids: CASIASGTGYNEQFF.

The chain carries TRBV12-5 and TRBJ2-7; no definite D call. The V and J ends lost 8 bases and 0 bases respectively, with 8 bases between them. In germline, CDR1 is LGHNT, CDR2 FRNRAP. The CDR3 has 12 amino acids. The CDR3 sequence: CASNRDSYEQYF. CDR3 nucleotides: TGTGCTAGTAATCGTGACTCCTACGAGCAGTACTTC.

Only a few counts were recorded for this clone. The rearrangement links TRBV28 to TRBJ1-1, with TRBD1 as a possible D gene (5 bases). V lost 1 base to trimming and J lost 0 bases, with 12 bases between them. CDR1 and CDR2 (germline): MDHEN, SYDVKM. CDR3 length equals 16 residues. The CDR3 reads CASSLFHRILNTEAFF. For the CDR3, the DNA is TGTGCCAGCAGTTTATTTCACAGGATCTTGAACACTGAAGCTTTCTTT.

This chain uses TRBV24-1 with TRBJ2-1, with 8 bases matching TRBD1. The ends lost 3 bases at V and 6 bases at J; junction bases unmatched: 6. The CDR3 runs to 15 residues. The germline V gene encodes CDR1 KGHDR and CDR2 SFDVKD. CDR3 DNA sequence: TGTGCCACCAGTGATCGCCAGGGGGCAGGCAATGAGCAGTTCTTC. Its protein is CATSDRQGAGNEQFF.

This clone was seen just once. V usage is TRBV7-8 and J usage is TRBJ2-1; D is ambiguous. Germline V gives CDR1 SGHVS, CDR2 FQNEAQ. V was cut by 5 bases and J by 0 bases, with 11 bases left in between. This CDR3 contains 15 residues. The chain's CDR3 is CASSPHWDSYNEQFF. Written as DNA, the CDR3 is TGTGCCAGCAGCCCCCACTGGGACTCCTACAATGAGCAGTTCTTC.

V usage is TRBV18 and J usage is TRBJ2-7, with D possibly being TRBD1 (6 bases). The CDR3 contains 13 residues. Germline CDR1 and CDR2: KGHSH and LQKENI. The ends were cut back, 0 bases at V and 3 bases at J, with 6 bases in the middle. The CDR3 loop is CASSPPGGYEQYF. The DNA of the CDR3 is TGTGCCAGCTCACCACCAGGGGGCTACGAGCAGTACTTC.